These 25 T cell receptor beta chains came from one sample sequenced in a study of beta chain features in type 1 diabetes (dated by TCRdb to the late 2010s). The method was the immunoSEQ multiplex PCR assay. The High Capacity cDNA Reverse Transcription Kit was used to reverse transcribe all of the isolated RNA, meaning that expressed TCRB transcripts were what got sequenced. TCRdb obtained this table from immuneACCESS and retained in-frame rearrangements with V and J assigned. These tables miss some clones; where compared with another copy, unresolved V genes account for less than half of the shortfall, and the remainder is unexplained. The sample table lists approximately 330,000 clones, approximately 10% of them with a count of one. More than 0.015% of the sample is in the top ten clones. The material sequenced was naive CD4+ T cells from blood. The sample's cell subset or site label, decoded: true naive CD4+ T cells. These receptor sequences come from a woman in her 30s in good health.

The V and J genes are TRBV28 and TRBJ1-4; D ambiguous. V was pared by 3 bases and J by 3 bases, with 8 bases between. The CDR3 runs to 14 residues. The V gene's germline CDR1 is MDHEN and CDR2 SYDVKM. CDR3 protein: CASSFTTANEKLFF. In nucleotides, the CDR3 is TGTGCCAGCAGTTTTACCACAGCTAATGAAAAACTGTTTTTT.

This clone appeared a few times. The chain is built from TRBV5-1 and TRBJ2-3; TRBD2 matches at 12 bases. The CDR3 consists of 15 residues. CDR1 SGHRS and CDR2 YFSETQ come from the germline V gene. Trimming cost V 6 bases and J 3 bases; bases outside gene matches: 5. The CDR3 protein is CASTRLAGVTDTQYF. CDR3 nucleotides: TGCGCCAGCACCAGACTAGCGGGAGTTACAGATACGCAGTATTTT.

The chain combines TRBV7-2 with TRBJ2-2; D is possibly TRBD2 (5 bases). V was trimmed by 5 bases and J by 7 bases, leaving 11 bases between them. Germline CDR1 reads SGHTA; CDR2 reads FQGNSA. This CDR3 contains 13 residues. The CDR3 DNA is TGTGCCAGCAGCAGAGGGTTGGGCGGGGAGCTGTTTTTT. It translates to CASSRGLGGELFF.

V gene TRBV18 combines with J gene TRBJ2-7, with D tentatively TRBD1 (5 bases). V was cut by 6 bases and J by 5 bases, with 8 bases left in between. Germline CDR1 reads KGHSH; CDR2 reads LQKENI. The CDR3 covers 11 residues. The CDR3 bases are TGTGCCAGCTCCCAGGGTAACGAGCAGTACTTC. It translates to CASSQGNEQYF.

The rearrangement links TRBV7-2 to TRBJ1-2; D might be TRBD1 (5 bases). V was shortened by 5 bases and J by 0 bases, with 19 bases between the two germline ends. This CDR3 contains 17 residues. Germline assignment: CDR1 SGHTA and CDR2 FQGNSA. CDR3 loop: CASSQSPWGEANYGYTF. The DNA for the CDR3 is TGTGCCAGCAGCCAAAGCCCTTGGGGGGAGGCTAACTATGGCTACACCTTC.

J is TRBJ1-4 and V is TRBV30; TRBD1 might be the D (5 bases). In germline, CDR1 is GTSNPN, CDR2 SVGIG (reference sequence). CDR3 length: 15 amino acids. V gave up 3 bases and J gave up 4 bases, with 15 bases separating them. This CDR3 is CAWSRGKSNNEKLFF. The CDR3, as DNA: TGTGCCTGGAGCCGGGGGAAGTCCAATAATGAAAAACTGTTTTTT.

This clone was observed a handful of times. The CDR3 nucleotides are TGTGCCTGGAGACTAGCGGGCAACACCTACGAGCAGTACTTC. Its protein product is CAWRLAGNTYEQYF. The J gene is TRBJ2-7, the V gene TRBV30; the match to TRBD2 covers 9 bases. The V segment lost 3 bases and the J segment 2 bases; nucleotides outside the gene matches: 5. The germline CDR1 and CDR2 sequences are GTSNPN and SVGIG (reference sequence). The CDR3 is 14 residues long.

This chain connects TRBV6-5 to TRBJ2-3; 7 positions match TRBD1. V was clipped by 5 bases and J by 6 bases; unmatched bases: 8. CDR1 is MNHEY and CDR2 is SVGAGI in the germline V gene. The CDR3 spans 14 residues. The CDR3 loop reads CASSTHRGGDTQYF. The CDR3 DNA reads TGTGCCAGCAGTACCCACAGGGGTGGGGATACGCAGTATTTT.

The chain carries TRBV30 and TRBJ2-3; 8 bases agree with TRBD2. Unmatched junction bases numbered 13, after V lost 2 bases and J lost 3 bases. The germline V gene has CDR1 GTSNPN and CDR2 SVGIG (reference sequence). The CDR3 covers 17 residues. Here the CDR3 DNA reads TGTGCCTGGAGTCCTGGTCTTATGTCGGGAGGGACAGATACGCAGTATTTT. Amino acid sequence: CAWSPGLMSGGTDTQYF.

This clone has only a few counts. The chain employs TRBV7-9 and TRBJ2-2; TRBD1 agrees at 8 bases. The CDR3 is 14 amino acids. V lost 11 bases, J lost 0 bases, and 5 bases stayed unmatched. The germline CDR1 and CDR2 sequences are SEHNR and FQNEAQ (reference sequence). The CDR3 DNA reads as TGTGCCGGGGGGACAGGCCCGAACACCGGGGAGCTGTTTTTT. Translated: CAGGTGPNTGELFF. Full variable domain (rest looked up from reference TRBV7-9 and TRBJ2-2): DTGVSQNPRHKITKRGQNVTFRCDPISEHNRLYWYRQTLGQGPEFLTYFQNEAQLEKSRLLSDRFSAERPKGSFSTLEIQRTEQGDSAMYLCAGGTGPNTGELFFGEGSRLTVL.

This clone has just a few counts. This chain uses TRBV5-1 with TRBJ2-7; 7 nucleotides align to TRBD1. V gave up 5 bases and J gave up 3 bases; unmatched junction bases: 8. CDR1 is SGHRS and CDR2 is YFSETQ in the germline V gene. The CDR3 is 14 amino acids. CDR3 in DNA: TGCGCCAGCAGTTACGCCGGGACAGACTACGAGCAGTACTTC. Translated: CASSYAGTDYEQYF.

J is TRBJ2-1 and V is TRBV4-3; D is possibly TRBD2 (6 bases). Germline-derived CDR1 and CDR2 are LGHNA and YSLEER. The V end was cut by 0 bases, the J end by 2 bases, with 11 bases between. The CDR3 totals 16 residues. CDR3 bases: TGCGCCAGCAGCCAAGAGGAGGGAGTGACCTACAATGAGCAGTTCTTC. It translates to CASSQEEGVTYNEQFF.

This clone has only a few counts. V is TRBV7-6 and J is TRBJ1-2; 7 bases fit TRBD1. The germline gives CDR1 SGHVS, CDR2 FNYEAQ. The CDR3 consists of 13 residues. V was pared by 5 bases and J by 3 bases, with 3 bases of the junction left unmatched. For the CDR3, the DNA is TGTGCCAGCAGCCAGGGGACAGACTATGGCTACACCTTC. This translates into CASSQGTDYGYTF.

The sample holds a few counts of this clone. The chain couples TRBV7-2 to TRBJ1-1; TRBD1 matches 9 bases. Germline loops: CDR1 SGHTA, CDR2 FQGNSA. The CDR3 contains 14 residues. V lost 4 bases and J lost 5; bases outside the gene matches: 5. The CDR3: CASSYRQGGTEAFF. CDR3 nucleotide sequence: TGTGCCAGCAGCTACCGACAGGGGGGAACTGAAGCTTTCTTT.

There are a few counts of this clone. J is TRBJ2-7 and V is TRBV7-2; weak D call: TRBD2 (6 bases). This CDR3 spans 13 amino acids. Germline-derived CDR1 and CDR2 are SGHTA and FQGNSA. Trimming left V 4 bases short and J 6 bases short, with 13 bases between. The CDR3 bases are TGTGCCAGCAGCTCAAGACTAGATTCCGAGCAGTACTTC. Its translation is CASSSRLDSEQYF.

The gene calls are TRBV7-9 and TRBJ2-1; TRBD2 agrees at 13 bases. Germline CDR1 reads SEHNR; CDR2 reads FQNEAQ (reference sequence). The CDR3 runs to 15 residues. J lost 5 bases, V lost 5 bases, and 3 bases had no gene match. CDR3 bases: TGTGCCAGCAGCCCGACTAGCGGGAGGCACAATGAGCAGTTCTTC. Protein sequence: CASSPTSGRHNEQFF.

This chain joins TRBV27 and TRBJ2-1; 10 bases align to TRBD2. Per germline, CDR1 MNHEY and CDR2 SMNVEV (reference sequence). Losses at the gene ends were 1 base for V and 6 bases for J; bases not matched to a gene: 9. The CDR3 is 17 amino acids. The CDR3 region has the DNA TGTGCCAGCAGTTTATTAGGCAGCGGGAGGGGGGTCAATGAGCAGTTCTTC. Translating gives CASSLLGSGRGVNEQFF.

This rearrangement joins TRBV5-1 to TRBJ1-2; D is uncertain. Germline CDR1 reads SGHRS; CDR2 reads YFSETQ. There are 12 residues in the CDR3. V lost 0 bases to trimming and J lost 8 bases, with 8 bases between them. DNA for the CDR3: TGCGCCAGCAGCTTGGAAGGCAGGGGCTACACCTTC. Its translation is CASSLEGRGYTF.

This clone was recorded a few times. This chain links TRBV15 with TRBJ2-4, with TRBD2 identical over 11 bases. V lost 2 bases, J lost 6 bases, and 6 bases stayed unmatched. The CDR3 loop spans 16 amino acids. CDR1 LNHNV and CDR2 YYDKDF come from the germline V gene (reference sequence). CDR3: CATSRLAGGLINIQYF. CDR3 bases: TGTGCCACCAGCAGACTAGCGGGAGGCCTTATAAACATTCAGTACTTC.

This clone was seen a few times. V gene TRBV30 combines with J gene TRBJ2-7; TRBD1 aligns across 9 bases. The germline V gene encodes CDR1 GTSNPN and CDR2 SVGIG (reference sequence). This CDR3 contains 15 residues. Unmatched junction bases numbered 12, after V lost 2 bases and J lost 7 bases. This CDR3 reads CAWSPTGTGIREQYF. The DNA of the CDR3 is TGTGCCTGGAGTCCCACCGGGACAGGGATTCGAGAGCAGTACTTC.

The V gene is TRBV7-3, the J gene TRBJ2-1; 11 bases are shared with TRBD2. V dropped 3 bases and J dropped 6; count of bases not matched to a gene: 4. The length of the CDR3 is 15 residues. Germline CDR1 SGHTA, CDR2 FQGTGA. In DNA, the CDR3 is TGTGCCAGCAGCTTTGGTAGCGGGAGGGCCAATGAGCAGTTCTTC. Translation: CASSFGSGRANEQFF.

The chain is built from TRBV6-5 and TRBJ2-5; 8 positions agree with TRBD1. The CDR3 sequence is 13 residues long. The germline V gene has CDR1 MNHEY and CDR2 SVGAGI. V lost 6 bases, J lost 3 bases, and 3 bases stayed unmatched. Here the CDR3 reads CASRGTGEETQYF. The CDR3 nucleotides read TGTGCCAGCAGAGGGACAGGAGAAGAGACCCAGTACTTC.

This clone was detected only a few times. In nucleotides, the CDR3 is TGCAGCGTTGGGTCCGGGACAGCTGGAAACACCATATATTTT. Translated: CSVGSGTAGNTIYF. V and J are TRBV29-1 and TRBJ1-3; TRBD1 matches at 7 bases. Germline assignment: CDR1 SQVTM and CDR2 ANQGSEA. The ends lost 4 bases at V and 2 bases at J; junction bases unmatched: 5. The CDR3 contains 14 residues. Full variable domain (rest looked up from reference TRBV29-1 and TRBJ1-3): SAVISQKPSRDICQRGTSLTIQCQVDSQVTMMFWYRQQPGQSLTLIATANQGSEATYESGFVIDKFPISRPNLTFSTLTVSNMSPEDSSIYLCSVGSGTAGNTIYFGEGSWLTVV.

The chain employs TRBV27 and TRBJ2-1, with 10 nucleotides matching TRBD1. With V trimmed by 6 bases and J by 4 bases, 12 bases remained unmatched. The CDR3 length is 17 residues. Germline V gives CDR1 MNHEY, CDR2 SMNVEV (reference sequence). Here the CDR3 DNA reads TGTGCCAGCAGAAGAATAGACAGGGGGCTTATTTACAATGAGCAGTTCTTC. Protein sequence: CASRRIDRGLIYNEQFF.

The chain recombines TRBV9 with TRBJ2-3, with D possibly TRBD2 on 6 matching bases. This CDR3 comprises 16 residues. Germline V CDR1 and CDR2: SGDLS, YYNGEE. V lost 0 bases to trimming and J lost 10 bases, with 21 bases between them. DNA of the CDR3: TGTGCCAGCAGCGTAGGAACGGTTAGCGGACAATCTGCGCAGTATTTT. Amino acid sequence: CASSVGTVSGQSAQYF.